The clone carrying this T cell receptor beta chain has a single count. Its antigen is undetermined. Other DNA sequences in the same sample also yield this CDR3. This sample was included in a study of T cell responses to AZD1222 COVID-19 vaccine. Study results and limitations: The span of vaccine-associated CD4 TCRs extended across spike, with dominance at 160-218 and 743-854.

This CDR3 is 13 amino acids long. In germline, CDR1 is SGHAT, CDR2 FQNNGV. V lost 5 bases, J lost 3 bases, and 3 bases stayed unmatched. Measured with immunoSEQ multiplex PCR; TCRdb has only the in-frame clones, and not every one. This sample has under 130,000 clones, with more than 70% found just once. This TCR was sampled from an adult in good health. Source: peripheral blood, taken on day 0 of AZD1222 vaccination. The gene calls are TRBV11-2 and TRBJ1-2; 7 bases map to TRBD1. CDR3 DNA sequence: TGTGCCAGCAGCCCTGGACAGGACTATGGCTACACCTTC. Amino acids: CASSPGQDYGYTF.